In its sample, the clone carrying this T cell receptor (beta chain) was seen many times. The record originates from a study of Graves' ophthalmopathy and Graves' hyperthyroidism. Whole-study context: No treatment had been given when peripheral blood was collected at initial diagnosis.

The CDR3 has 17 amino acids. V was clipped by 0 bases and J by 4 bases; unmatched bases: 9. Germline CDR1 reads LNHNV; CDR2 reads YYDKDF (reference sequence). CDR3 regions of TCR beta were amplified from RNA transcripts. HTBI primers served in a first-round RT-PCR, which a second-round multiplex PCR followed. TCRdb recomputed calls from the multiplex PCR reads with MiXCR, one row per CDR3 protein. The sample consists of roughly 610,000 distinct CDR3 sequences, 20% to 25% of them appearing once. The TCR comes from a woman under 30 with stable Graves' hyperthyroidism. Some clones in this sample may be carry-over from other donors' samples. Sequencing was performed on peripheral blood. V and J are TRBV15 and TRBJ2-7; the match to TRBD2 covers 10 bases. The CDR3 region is CATSREASGRGEYEQYF. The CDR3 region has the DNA TGTGCCACCAGCAGAGAGGCTAGCGGGAGAGGGGAGTACGAGCAGTACTTC.